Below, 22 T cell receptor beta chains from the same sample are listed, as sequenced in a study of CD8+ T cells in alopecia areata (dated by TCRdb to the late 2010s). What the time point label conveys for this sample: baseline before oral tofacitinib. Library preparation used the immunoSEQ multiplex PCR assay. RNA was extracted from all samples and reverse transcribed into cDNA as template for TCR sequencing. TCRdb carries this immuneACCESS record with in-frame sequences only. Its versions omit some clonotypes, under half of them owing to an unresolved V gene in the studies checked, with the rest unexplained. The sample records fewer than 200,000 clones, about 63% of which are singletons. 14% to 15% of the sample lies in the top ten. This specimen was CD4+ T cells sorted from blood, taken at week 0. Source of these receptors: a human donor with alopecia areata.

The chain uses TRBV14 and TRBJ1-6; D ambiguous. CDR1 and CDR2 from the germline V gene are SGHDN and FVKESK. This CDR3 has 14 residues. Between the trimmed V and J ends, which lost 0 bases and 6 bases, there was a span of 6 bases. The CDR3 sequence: CASSQETVNSPLHF. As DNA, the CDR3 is TGTGCCAGCAGCCAAGAAACAGTTAATTCACCCCTCCACTTT.

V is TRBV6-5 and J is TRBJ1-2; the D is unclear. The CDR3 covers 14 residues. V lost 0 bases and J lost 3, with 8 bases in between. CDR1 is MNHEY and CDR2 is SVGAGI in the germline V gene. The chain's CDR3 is CASSYSRRDYGYTF. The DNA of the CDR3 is TGTGCCAGCAGTTACTCGCGCAGAGACTATGGCTACACCTTC.

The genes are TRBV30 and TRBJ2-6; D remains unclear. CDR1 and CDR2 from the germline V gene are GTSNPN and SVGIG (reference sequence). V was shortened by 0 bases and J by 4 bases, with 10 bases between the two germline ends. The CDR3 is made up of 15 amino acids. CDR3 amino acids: CAWSVTGYGANVLTF. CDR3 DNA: TGTGCCTGGAGTGTAACCGGGTACGGGGCCAACGTCCTGACTTTC.

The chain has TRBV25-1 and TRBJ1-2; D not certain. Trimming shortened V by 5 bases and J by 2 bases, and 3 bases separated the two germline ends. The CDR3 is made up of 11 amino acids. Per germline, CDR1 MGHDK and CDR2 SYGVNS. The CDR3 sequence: CASSSNYGYTF. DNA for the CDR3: TGTGCCAGCAGTTCAAACTATGGCTACACCTTC.

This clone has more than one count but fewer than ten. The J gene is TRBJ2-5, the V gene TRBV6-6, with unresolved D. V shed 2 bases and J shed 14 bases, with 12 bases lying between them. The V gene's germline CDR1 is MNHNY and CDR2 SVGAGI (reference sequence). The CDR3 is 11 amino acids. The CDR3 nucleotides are TGTGCCAGCAGTTACGAAGGTTCCCCTTACTTC. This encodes CASSYEGSPYF.

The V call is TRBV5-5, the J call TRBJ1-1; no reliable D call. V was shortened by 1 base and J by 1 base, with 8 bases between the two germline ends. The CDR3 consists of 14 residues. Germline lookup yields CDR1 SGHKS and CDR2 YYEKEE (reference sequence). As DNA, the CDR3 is TGTGCCAGCAGCTTGCAGAGCTCGAACACTGAAGCTTTCTTT. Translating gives CASSLQSSNTEAFF.

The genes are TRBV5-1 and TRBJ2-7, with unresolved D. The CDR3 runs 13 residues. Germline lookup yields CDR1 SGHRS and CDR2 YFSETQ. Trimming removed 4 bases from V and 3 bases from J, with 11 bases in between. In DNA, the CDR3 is TGCGCCAGCAGCGCCGACCGCGACTACGAGCAGTACTTC. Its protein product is CASSADRDYEQYF.

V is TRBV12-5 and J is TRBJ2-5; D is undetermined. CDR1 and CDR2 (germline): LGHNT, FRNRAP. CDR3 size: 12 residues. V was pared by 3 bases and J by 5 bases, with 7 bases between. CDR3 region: CASGFGRETQYF. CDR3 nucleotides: TGTGCTAGTGGTTTCGGCAGGGAGACCCAGTACTTC. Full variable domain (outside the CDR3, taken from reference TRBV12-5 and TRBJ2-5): DARVTQTPRHKVTEMGQEVTMRCQPILGHNTVFWYRQTMMQGLELLAYFRNRAPLDDSGMPKDRFSAEMPDATLATLKIQPSEPRDSAVYFCASGFGRETQYFGPGTRLLVL.

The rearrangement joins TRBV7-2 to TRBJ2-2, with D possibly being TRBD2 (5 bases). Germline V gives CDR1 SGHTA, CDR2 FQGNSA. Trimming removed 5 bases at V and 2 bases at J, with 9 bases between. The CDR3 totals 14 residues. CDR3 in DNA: TGTGCCAGCAGCCGAGGAGGCAACACCGGGGAGCTGTTTTTT. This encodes CASSRGGNTGELFF.

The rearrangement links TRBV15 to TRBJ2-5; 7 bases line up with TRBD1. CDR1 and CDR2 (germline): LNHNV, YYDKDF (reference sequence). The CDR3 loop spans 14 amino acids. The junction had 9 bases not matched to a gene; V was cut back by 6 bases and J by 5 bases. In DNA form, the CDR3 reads TGTGCCACCAGGGACGACAGGGTGGGGGAGACCCAGTACTTC. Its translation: CATRDDRVGETQYF.

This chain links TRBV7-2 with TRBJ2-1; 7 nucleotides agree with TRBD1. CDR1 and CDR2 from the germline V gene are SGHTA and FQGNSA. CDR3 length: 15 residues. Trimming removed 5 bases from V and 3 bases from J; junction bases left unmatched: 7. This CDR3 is CASSQQDRIYNEQFF. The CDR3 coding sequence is TGTGCCAGCAGCCAACAGGACAGGATCTACAATGAGCAGTTCTTC.

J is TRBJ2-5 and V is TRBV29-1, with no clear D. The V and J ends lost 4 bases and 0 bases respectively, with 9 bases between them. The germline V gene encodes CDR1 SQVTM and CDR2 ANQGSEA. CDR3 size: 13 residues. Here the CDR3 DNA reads TGCAGCGTTGCCAGGACCTACCAAGAGACCCAGTACTTC. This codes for CSVARTYQETQYF.

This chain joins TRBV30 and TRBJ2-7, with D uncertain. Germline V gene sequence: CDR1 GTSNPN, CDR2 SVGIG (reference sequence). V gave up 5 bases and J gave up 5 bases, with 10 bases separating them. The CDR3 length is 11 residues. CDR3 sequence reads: CAWGTANEQYF. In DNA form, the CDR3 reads TGTGCCTGGGGCACAGCCAACGAGCAGTACTTC. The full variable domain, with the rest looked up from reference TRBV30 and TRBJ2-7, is SQTIHQWPATLVQPVGSPLSLECTVEGTSNPNLYWYRQAAGRGLQLLFYSVGIGQISSEVPQNLSASRPQDRQFILSSKKLLLSDSGFYLCAWGTANEQYFGPGTRLTVT.

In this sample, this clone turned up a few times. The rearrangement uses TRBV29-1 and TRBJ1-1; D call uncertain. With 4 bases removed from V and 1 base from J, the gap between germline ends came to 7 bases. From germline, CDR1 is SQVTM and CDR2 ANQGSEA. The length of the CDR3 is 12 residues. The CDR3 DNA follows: TGCAGCGTTGTACGGACGAACACTGAAGCTTTCTTT. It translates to CSVVRTNTEAFF.

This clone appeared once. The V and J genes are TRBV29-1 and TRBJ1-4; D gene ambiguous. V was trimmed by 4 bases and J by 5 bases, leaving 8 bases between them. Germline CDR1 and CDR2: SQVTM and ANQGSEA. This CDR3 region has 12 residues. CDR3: CSVAELNEKLFF. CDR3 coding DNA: TGCAGCGTTGCGGAGCTGAATGAAAAACTGTTTTTT. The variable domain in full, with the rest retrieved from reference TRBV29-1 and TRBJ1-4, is SAVISQKPSRDICQRGTSLTIQCQVDSQVTMMFWYRQQPGQSLTLIATANQGSEATYESGFVIDKFPISRPNLTFSTLTVSNMSPEDSSIYLCSVAELNEKLFFGSGTQLSVL.

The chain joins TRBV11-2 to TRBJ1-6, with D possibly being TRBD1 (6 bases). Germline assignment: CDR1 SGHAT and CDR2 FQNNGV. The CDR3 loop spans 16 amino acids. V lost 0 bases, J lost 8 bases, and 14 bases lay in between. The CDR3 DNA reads TGTGCCAGCAGCTTAGATCCGGCAGGGGTACATTCACCCCTCCACTTT. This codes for CASSLDPAGVHSPLHF.

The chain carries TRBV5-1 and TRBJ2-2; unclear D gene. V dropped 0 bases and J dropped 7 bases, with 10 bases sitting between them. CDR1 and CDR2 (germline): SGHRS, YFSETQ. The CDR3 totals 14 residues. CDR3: CASSLVLENGELFF. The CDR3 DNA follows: TGCGCCAGCAGCTTGGTCCTCGAAAACGGGGAGCTGTTTTTT.

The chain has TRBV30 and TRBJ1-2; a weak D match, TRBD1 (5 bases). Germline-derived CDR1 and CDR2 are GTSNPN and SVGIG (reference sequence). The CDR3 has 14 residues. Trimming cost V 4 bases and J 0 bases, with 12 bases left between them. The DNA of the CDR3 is TGTGCCTGGAAACCGACAGTGTCTAACTATGGCTACACCTTC. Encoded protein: CAWKPTVSNYGYTF.

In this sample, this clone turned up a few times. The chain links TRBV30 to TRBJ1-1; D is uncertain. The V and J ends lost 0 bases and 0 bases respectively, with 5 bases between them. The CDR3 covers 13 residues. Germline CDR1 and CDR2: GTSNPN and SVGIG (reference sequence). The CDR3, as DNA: TGTGCCTGGAGTGTGGAACTGAACACTGAAGCTTTCTTT. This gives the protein CAWSVELNTEAFF.

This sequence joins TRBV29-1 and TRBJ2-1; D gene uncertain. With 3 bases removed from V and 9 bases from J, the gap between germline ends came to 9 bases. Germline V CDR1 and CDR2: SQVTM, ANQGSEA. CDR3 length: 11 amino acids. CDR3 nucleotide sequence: TGCAGCGTTGATGCTGTAGCTGAGCAGTTCTTC. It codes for CSVDAVAEQFF.

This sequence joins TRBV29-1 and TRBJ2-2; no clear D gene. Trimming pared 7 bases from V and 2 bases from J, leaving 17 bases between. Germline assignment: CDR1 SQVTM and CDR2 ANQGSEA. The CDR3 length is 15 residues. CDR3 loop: CSAKGPTLNTGELFF. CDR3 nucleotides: TGCAGCGCTAAAGGACCCACCTTAAACACCGGGGAGCTGTTTTTT.

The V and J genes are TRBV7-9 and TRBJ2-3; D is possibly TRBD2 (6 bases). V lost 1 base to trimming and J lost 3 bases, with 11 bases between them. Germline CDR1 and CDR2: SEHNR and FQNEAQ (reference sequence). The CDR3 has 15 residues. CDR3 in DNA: TGTGCCAGCAGCTTAGTTTCCGGACTAACAGATACGCAGTATTTT. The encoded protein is CASSLVSGLTDTQYF. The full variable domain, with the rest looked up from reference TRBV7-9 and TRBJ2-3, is DTGVSQNPRHKITKRGQNVTFRCDPISEHNRLYWYRQTLGQGPEFLTYFQNEAQLEKSRLLSDRFSAERPKGSFSTLEIQRTEQGDSAMYLCASSLVSGLTDTQYFGPGTRLTVL.